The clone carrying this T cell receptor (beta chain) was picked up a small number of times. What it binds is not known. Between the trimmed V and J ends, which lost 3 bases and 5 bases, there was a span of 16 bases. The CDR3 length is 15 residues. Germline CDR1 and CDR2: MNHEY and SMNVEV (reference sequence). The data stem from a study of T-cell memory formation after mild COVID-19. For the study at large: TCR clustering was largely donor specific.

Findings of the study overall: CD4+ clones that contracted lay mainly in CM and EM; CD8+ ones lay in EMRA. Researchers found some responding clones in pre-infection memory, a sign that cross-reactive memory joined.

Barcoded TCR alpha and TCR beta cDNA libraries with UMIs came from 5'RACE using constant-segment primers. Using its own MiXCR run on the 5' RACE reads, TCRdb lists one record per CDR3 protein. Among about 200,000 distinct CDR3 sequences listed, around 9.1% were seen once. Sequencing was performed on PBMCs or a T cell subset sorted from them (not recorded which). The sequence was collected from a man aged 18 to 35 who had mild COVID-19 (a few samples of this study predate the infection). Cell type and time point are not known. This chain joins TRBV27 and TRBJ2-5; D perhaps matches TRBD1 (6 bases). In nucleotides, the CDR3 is TGTGCCAGCAGTTTGGTTCAGGGGTCGGGTGAGACCCAGTACTTC. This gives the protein CASSLVQGSGETQYF.